The entry below describes one TCR beta chain. These data come from a study of response to subunit inactivated influenza vaccine. TCRdb passed the RT-PCR reads through MiXCR, listing each CDR3 protein once. The sample shows a few hundred thousand distinct CDR3 sequences, roughly 20% of them seen only once. The CDR3 has 15 amino acids. Germline V gene data show CDR1 as SGDLS and CDR2 as YYNGEE. The V and J ends lost 0 bases and 1 base, in that order; junction bases with no gene match: 1. This chain joins TRBV9 and TRBJ2-1; 7 bases align to TRBD1. The sequence was obtained from a man between 45 and 75 years old who received an inactivated influenza vaccine. The sample was PBMCs from blood, taken approximately 20 months after vaccination. CDR3 amino acids: CASSVGGQSYNEQFF. Here the CDR3 DNA reads TGTGCCAGCAGCGTAGGGGGACAGTCCTACAATGAGCAGTTCTTC.